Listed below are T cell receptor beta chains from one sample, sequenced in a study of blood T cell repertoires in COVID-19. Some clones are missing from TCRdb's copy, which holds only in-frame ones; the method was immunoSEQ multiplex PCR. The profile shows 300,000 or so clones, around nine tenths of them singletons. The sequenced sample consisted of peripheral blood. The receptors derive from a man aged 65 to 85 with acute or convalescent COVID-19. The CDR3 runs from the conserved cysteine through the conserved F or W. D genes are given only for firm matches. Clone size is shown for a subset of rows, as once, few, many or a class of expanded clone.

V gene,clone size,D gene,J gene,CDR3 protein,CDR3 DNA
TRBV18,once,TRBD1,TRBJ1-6,CASSDRGTGNSPLHF,TGTGCCAGCTCGGACAGGGGGACTGGGAATTCACCCCTCCACTTT
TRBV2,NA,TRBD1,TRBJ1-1,CASSPLGDRAAGEAFF,TGTGCCAGCAGCCCACTAGGGGACAGGGCGGCGGGTGAAGCTTTCTTT
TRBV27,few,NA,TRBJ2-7,CASSLISGVGEQYF,TGTGCCAGCAGTTTAATATCGGGGGTGGGCGAGCAGTACTTC
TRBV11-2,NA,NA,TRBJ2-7,CASSLTLTGLPAYEQYF,TGTGCCAGCAGCTTGACCTTAACAGGGTTGCCCGCCTACGAGCAGTACTTC
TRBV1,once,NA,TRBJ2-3,CTSSQGKEAAGESTDTQYF,TGCACCAGCAGCCAAGGAAAAGAGGCGGCGGGGGAAAGCACAGATACGCAGTATTTT
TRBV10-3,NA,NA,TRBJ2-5,CAISEPFLQKETQYF,TGTGCCATCAGTGAGCCCTTTCTCCAGAAAGAGACCCAGTACTTC
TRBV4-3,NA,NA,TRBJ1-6,CASSQQNSPLHF,TGCGCCAGCAGCCAACAGAATTCACCCCTCCACTTT
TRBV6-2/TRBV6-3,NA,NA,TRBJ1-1,CASSYRQYMSPAFF,TGTGCCAGCAGTTATCGACAGTACATGTCGCCAGCTTTCTTT
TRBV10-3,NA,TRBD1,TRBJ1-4,CAISAGGDEKLFF,TGTGCCATCTCGGCAGGGGGCGATGAAAAACTGTTTTTT
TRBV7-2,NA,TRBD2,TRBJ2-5,CASSLASGLAGQETQYF,TGTGCCAGCAGCTTAGCCTCGGGACTAGCGGGGCAAGAGACCCAGTACTTC
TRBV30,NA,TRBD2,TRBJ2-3,CAWSVRLAGSTDTQYF,TGTGCCTGGAGTGTACGGCTAGCGGGTAGCACAGATACGCAGTATTTT
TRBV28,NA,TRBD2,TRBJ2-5,CASSLSAGGQRTQYF,TGTGCCAGCAGTTTATCAGCGGGGGGGCAGAGGACCCAGTACTTC
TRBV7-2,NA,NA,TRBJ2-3,CASKRTGSTDTQYF,TGTGCCAGCAAACGAACAGGAAGCACAGATACGCAGTATTTT
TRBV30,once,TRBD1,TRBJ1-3,CAWGRRDSVLPNPIYF,TGTGCCTGGGGTCGCCGGGACAGCGTTCTCCCGAACCCCATATATTTT
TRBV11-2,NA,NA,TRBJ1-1,CASSPLWGGRMNTEAFF,TGTGCCAGCAGCCCACTTTGGGGGGGGCGCATGAACACTGAAGCTTTCTTT
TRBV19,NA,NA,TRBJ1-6,CASSIQDKSSPLHF,TGTGCCAGTAGTATCCAGGATAAGTCTTCACCCCTCCACTTT
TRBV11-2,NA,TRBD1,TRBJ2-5,CASSPWTGSNQETQYF,TGTGCCAGCAGCCCCTGGACAGGCTCAAACCAAGAGACCCAGTACTTC
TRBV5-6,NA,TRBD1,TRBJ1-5,CASSRRDRARNQPQHF,TGTGCCAGCAGCCGCCGGGACAGGGCCCGCAATCAGCCCCAGCATTTT
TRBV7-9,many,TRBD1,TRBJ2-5,CASSSWTGGEETQYF,TGTGCCAGCAGCTCCTGGACAGGGGGAGAAGAGACCCAGTACTTC
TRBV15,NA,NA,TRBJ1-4,CATSRRPGRQNEKLFF,TGTGCCACCAGCAGGCGACCGGGCAGACAGAATGAAAAACTGTTTTTT
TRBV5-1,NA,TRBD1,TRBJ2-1,CASSTGTGGPASYNEQFF,TGCGCCAGCAGCACCGGGACAGGGGGCCCCGCCTCCTACAATGAGCAGTTCTTC
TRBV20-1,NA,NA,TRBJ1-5,CSASEDTYSNQPQHF,TGCAGTGCTAGTGAGGACACCTATAGCAATCAGCCCCAGCATTTT
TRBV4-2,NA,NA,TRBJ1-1,CASSQDRSGGATEAFF,TGTGCCAGCAGCCAAGATCGTTCCGGGGGAGCCACTGAAGCTTTCTTT
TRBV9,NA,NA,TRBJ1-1,CASSRTGGNTEAFF,TGTGCCAGCAGTAGGACGGGGGGGAACACTGAAGCTTTCTTT
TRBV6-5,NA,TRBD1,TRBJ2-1,CTSSYETGASYNEQFF,TGTACCAGCAGTTACGAGACAGGGGCTTCGTACAATGAGCAGTTCTTC
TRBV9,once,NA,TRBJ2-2,CASSVAGETGELFF,TGTGCCAGCAGCGTAGCGGGAGAGACCGGGGAGCTGTTTTTT